The entry below gives a single TCR beta chain sequence along with its context. The sample comes from a study of blood T cells in healthy people across ages. Sample-barcoded 5' priming and a J-beta primer mix drove a second PCR of about 6 to 12 cycles. Each cDNA molecule carried a tag from a template-switch adaptor that contained 12 random nucleotides. TCRdb reanalysed the 5' RACE reads using MiXCR and keeps one entry per CDR3 protein. The data show 850,000 to 1,000,000 distinct CDR3 sequences, around 54% seen once. This TCR derives from an older woman in good health. The sequencing sample was made of blood.

The CDR3 DNA follows: TGCGCCAGCAGCCAAAGGACCGTTTATGGCTACACCTTC. It codes for CASSQRTVYGYTF. This chain connects TRBV4-1 to TRBJ1-2; D unclear. The CDR3 length is 13 residues. V was pared by 2 bases and J by 5 bases, with 9 bases between. In germline, CDR1 is MGHRA, CDR2 YSYEKL.